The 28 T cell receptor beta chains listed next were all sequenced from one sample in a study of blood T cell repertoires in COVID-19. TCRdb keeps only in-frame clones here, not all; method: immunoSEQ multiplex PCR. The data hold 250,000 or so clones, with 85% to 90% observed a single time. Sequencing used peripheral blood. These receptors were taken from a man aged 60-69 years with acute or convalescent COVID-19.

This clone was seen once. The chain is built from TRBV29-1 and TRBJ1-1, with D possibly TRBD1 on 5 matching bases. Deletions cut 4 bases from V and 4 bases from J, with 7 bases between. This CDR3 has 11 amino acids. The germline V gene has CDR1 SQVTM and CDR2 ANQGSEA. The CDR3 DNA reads TGCAGCGTTGTAAGGGGCACTGAAGCTTTCTTT. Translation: CSVVRGTEAFF.

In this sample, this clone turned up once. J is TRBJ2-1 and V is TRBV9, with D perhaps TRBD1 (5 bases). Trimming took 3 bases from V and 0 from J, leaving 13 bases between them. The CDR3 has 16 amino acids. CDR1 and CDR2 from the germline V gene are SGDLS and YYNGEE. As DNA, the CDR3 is TGTGCCAGCAGCGGGCCGGGTGGGGCCTCCTACAATGAGCAGTTCTTC. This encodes CASSGPGGASYNEQFF.

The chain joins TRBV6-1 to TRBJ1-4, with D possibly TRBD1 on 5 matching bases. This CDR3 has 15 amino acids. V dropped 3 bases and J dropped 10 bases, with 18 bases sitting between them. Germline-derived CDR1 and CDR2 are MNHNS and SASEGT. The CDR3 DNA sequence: TGTGCCAGCAGTGATGCGGGGGAGCTTGATACAAAACTGTTTTTT. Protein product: CASSDAGELDTKLFF.

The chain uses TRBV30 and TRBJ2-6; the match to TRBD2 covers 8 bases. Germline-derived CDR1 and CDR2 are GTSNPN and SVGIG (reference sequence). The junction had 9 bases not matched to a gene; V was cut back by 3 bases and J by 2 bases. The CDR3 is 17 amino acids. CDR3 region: CAWRPQRGTPGANVLTF. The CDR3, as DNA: TGTGCCTGGAGACCACAGCGGGGGACCCCTGGGGCCAACGTCCTGACTTTC. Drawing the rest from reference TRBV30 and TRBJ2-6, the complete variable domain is SQTIHQWPATLVQPVGSPLSLECTVEGTSNPNLYWYRQAAGRGLQLLFYSVGIGQISSEVPQNLSASRPQDRQFILSSKKLLLSDSGFYLCAWRPQRGTPGANVLTFGAGSRLTVL.

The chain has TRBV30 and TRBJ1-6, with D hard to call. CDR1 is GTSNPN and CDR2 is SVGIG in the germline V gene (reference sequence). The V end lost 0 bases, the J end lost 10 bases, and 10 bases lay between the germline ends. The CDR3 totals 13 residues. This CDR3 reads CAWSVMEESPLHF. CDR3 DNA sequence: TGTGCCTGGAGTGTAATGGAGGAATCACCCCTCCACTTT.

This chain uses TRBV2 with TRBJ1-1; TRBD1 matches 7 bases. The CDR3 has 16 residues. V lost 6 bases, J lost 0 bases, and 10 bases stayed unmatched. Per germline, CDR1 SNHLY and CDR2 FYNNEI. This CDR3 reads CASSLGTAPVNTEAFF. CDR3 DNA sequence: TGTGCCAGCAGCCTCGGGACAGCCCCTGTGAACACTGAAGCTTTCTTT.

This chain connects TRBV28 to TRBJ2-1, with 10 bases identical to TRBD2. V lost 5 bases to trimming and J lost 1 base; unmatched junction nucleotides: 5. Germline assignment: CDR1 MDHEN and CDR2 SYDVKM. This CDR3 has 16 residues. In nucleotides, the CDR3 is TGTGCCAGCAGTGCGACACTAGCGGGGTCCTACAATGAGCAGTTCTTC. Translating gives CASSATLAGSYNEQFF.

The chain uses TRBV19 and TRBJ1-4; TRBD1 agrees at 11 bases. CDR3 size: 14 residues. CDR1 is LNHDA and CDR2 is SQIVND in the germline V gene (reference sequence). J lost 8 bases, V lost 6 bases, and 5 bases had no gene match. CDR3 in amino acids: CASSRTGGDEKLFF. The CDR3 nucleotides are TGTGCCAGTAGCCGGACAGGGGGCGACGAAAAACTGTTTTTT.

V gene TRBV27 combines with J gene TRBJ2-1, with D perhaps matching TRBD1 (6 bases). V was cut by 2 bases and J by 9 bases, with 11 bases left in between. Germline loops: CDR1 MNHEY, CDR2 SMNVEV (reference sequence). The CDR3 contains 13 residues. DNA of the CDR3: TGTGCCAGCAGTTTACAGGGGAGAACTGAGCAGTTCTTC. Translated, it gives CASSLQGRTEQFF.

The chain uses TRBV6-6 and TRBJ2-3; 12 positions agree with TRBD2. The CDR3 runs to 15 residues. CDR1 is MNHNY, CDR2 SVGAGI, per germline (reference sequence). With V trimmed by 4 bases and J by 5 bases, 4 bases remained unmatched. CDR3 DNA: TGTGCCAGCAGTTCTAGCGGGAGGGCCATAGATACGCAGTATTTT. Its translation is CASSSSGRAIDTQYF.

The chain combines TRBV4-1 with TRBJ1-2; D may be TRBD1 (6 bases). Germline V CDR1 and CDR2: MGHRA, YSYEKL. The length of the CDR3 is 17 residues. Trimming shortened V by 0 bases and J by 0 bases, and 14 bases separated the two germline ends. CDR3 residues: CASSQESQGMSNYGYTF. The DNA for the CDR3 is TGCGCCAGCAGCCAAGAGTCCCAGGGGATGTCTAACTATGGCTACACCTTC.

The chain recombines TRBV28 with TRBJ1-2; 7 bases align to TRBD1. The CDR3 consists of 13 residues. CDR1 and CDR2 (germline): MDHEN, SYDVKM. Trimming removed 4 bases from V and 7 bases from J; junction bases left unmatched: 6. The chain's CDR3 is CASSWTGRPGYTF. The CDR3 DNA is TGTGCCAGCAGTTGGACAGGAAGACCTGGCTACACCTTC.

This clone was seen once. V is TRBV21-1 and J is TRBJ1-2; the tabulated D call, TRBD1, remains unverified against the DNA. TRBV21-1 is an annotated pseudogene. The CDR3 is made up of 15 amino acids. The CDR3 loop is CASSKPGQRTYGYTF. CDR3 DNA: TGTGCCAGCAGCAAGCCGGGACAGCGAACTTATGGCTACACCTTC.

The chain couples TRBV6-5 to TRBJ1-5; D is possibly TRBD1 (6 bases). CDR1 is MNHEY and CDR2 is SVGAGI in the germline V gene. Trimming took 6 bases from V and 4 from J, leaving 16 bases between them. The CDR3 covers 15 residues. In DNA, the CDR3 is TGTGCCAGCAGGCGGACAGTACAACCTAATCAGCCCCAGCATTTT. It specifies CASRRTVQPNQPQHF.

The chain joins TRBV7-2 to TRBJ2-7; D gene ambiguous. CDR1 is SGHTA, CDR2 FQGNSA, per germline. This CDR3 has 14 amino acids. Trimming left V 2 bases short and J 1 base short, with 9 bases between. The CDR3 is CASSLWYSSYEQYF. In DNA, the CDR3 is TGTGCCAGCAGCTTATGGTACTCGTCCTACGAGCAGTACTTC.

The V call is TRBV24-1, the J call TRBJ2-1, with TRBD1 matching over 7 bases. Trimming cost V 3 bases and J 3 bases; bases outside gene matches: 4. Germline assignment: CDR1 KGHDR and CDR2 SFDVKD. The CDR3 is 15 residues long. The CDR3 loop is CATSDTGADYNEQFF. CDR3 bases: TGTGCCACCAGTGATACAGGGGCCGACTACAATGAGCAGTTCTTC.

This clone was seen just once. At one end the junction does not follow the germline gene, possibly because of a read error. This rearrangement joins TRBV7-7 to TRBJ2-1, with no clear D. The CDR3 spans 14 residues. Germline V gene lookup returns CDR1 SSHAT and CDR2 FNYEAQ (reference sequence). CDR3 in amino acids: CASSLGYQNDEQFF. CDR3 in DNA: TGTGCTAGCAGCTTGGGCTATCAGAACGATGAGCAGTTCTTC.

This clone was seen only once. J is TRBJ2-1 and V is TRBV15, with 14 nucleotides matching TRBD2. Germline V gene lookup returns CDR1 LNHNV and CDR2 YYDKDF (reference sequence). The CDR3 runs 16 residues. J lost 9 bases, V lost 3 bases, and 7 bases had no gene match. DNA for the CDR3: TGTGCCACCAGCAGCCACCCGGGACTAGCGGGGGCTGAGCAGTTCTTC. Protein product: CATSSHPGLAGAEQFF.

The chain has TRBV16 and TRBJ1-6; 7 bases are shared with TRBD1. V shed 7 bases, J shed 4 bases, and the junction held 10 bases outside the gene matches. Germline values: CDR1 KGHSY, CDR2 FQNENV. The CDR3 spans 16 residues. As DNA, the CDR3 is TGTGCCAGCACGCCCCAGGTGGGACAGTATAATTCACCCCTCCACTTT. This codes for CASTPQVGQYNSPLHF.

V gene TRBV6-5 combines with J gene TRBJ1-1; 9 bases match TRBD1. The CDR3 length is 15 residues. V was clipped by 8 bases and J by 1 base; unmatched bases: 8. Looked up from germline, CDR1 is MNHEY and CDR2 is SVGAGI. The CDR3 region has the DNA TGTGCCAGCTTAGGACAGGGGACCGGGAACACTGAAGCTTTCTTT. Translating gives CASLGQGTGNTEAFF.

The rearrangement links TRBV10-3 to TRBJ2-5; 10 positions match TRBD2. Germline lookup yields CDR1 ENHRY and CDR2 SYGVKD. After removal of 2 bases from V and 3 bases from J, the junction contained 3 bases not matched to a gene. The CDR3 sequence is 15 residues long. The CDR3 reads CAISEGSGREETQYF. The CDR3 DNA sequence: TGTGCCATCAGTGAGGGCAGCGGGAGGGAAGAGACCCAGTACTTC.

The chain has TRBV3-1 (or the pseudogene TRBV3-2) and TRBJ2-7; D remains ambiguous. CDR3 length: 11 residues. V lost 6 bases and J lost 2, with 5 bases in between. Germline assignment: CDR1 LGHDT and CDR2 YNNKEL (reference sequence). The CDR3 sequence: CASSHAYEQYF. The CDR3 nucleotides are TGTGCCAGCAGTCATGCCTACGAGCAGTACTTC.

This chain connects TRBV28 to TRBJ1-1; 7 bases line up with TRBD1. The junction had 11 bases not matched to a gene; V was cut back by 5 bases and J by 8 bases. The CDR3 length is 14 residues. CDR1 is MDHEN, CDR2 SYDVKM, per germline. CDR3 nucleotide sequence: TGTGCCAGCAGTCCCCGACAGGGAAGGAAGGAAGCTTTCTTT. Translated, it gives CASSPRQGRKEAFF.

The CDR3: CASSTRGDTQYF. CDR3 nucleotide sequence: TGTGCCAGCAGTACCAGAGGAGATACGCAGTATTTT. The rearrangement links TRBV2 to TRBJ2-3; D ambiguous. Germline assignment: CDR1 SNHLY and CDR2 FYNNEI. Trimming stripped 5 bases from V and 5 bases from J, with 8 bases between. The CDR3 runs 12 residues.

CDR3 sequence (DNA): TGTGCCAGCAGAAGAACAGGGTCATCGGACAATGAGCAGTTCTTC. Encoded protein: CASRRTGSSDNEQFF. This rearrangement joins TRBV7-8 to TRBJ2-1, with a weak D call TRBD1 (6 bases). The CDR3 totals 15 residues. Germline V gene data show CDR1 as SGHVS and CDR2 as FQNEAQ. V lost 6 bases and J 5 bases, leaving 17 bases between the germline ends.

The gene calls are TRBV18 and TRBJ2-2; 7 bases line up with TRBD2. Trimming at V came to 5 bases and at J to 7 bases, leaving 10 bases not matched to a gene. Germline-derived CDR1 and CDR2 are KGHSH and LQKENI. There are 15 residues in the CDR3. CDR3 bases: TGTGCCAGCTCAGCGGCTAGCGGTAACGGCGGGGAGCTGTTTTTT. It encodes CASSAASGNGGELFF.

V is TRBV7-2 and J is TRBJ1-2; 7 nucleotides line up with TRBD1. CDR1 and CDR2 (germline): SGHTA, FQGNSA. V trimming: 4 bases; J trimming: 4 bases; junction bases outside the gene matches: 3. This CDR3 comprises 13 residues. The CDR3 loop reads CASSSDRAYGYTF. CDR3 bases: TGTGCCAGCAGCTCTGACAGGGCCTATGGCTACACCTTC.

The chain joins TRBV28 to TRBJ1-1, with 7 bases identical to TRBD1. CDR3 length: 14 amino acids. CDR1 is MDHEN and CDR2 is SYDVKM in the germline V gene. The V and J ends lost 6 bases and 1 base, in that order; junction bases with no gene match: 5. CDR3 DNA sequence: TGTGCCAGCAGCCCAAACAGGGGGAACACTGAAGCTTTCTTT. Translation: CASSPNRGNTEAFF. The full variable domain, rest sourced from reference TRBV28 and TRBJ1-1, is DVKVTQSSRYLVKRTGEKVFLECVQDMDHENMFWYRQDPGLGLRLIYFSYDVKMKEKGDIPEGYSVSREKKERFSLILESASTNQTSMYLCASSPNRGNTEAFFGQGTRLTVV.